The 5 T cell receptor beta chains below all came from one sample that was sequenced in a study of cytomegalovirus exposure and HLA in healthy donors. Researchers ran the PCR with 60 Vbeta and 13 Jbeta primers. Produced via immunoSEQ multiplex PCR; TCRdb's table is partial and in-frame only. The repertoire holds some 160,000 clones, with over 55% as singletons. The sequenced sample was PBMCs. Receptors were obtained from a man aged 35 to 55 in good health and CMV-seronegative.

A single count supports this clone. The chain recombines TRBV5-4 with TRBJ1-1, with D possibly TRBD1 on 6 matching bases. The germline CDR1 and CDR2 sequences are SGHNT and YYREEE (reference sequence). The CDR3 totals 13 residues. Deletions cut 4 bases from V and 5 bases from J, with 12 bases between. DNA of the CDR3: TGTGCCAGCAGCGGGGAGGGGGGGACTGAAGCTTTCTTT. This translates into CASSGEGGTEAFF.

The count of this clone is one. The CDR3 reads CASSFWGDTEAFF. In DNA form, the CDR3 reads TGTGCCAGCAGTTTTTGGGGGGACACTGAAGCTTTCTTT. The chain is built from TRBV27 and TRBJ1-1; tentatively, D is TRBD1 (5 bases). Germline CDR1 is MNHEY and CDR2 is SMNVEV (reference sequence). The CDR3 runs 13 residues. V lost 3 bases and J lost 3, with 8 bases in between.

V is TRBV6-5 and J is TRBJ1-6, with 7 bases fitting TRBD1. The CDR3 covers 16 residues. V gave up 0 bases and J gave up 9 bases; unmatched junction bases: 8. The germline gives CDR1 MNHEY, CDR2 SVGAGI. Written as DNA, the CDR3 is TGTGCCAGCAGTTACTCTGTAGTACAGGGGTTTTCACCCCTCCACTTT. It is translated as CASSYSVVQGFSPLHF.

The chain has TRBV5-1 and TRBJ1-4; 9 bases align to TRBD1. The V gene's germline CDR1 is SGHRS and CDR2 YFSETQ. This CDR3 is 15 amino acids long. V lost 4 bases to trimming and J lost 2 bases; unmatched junction nucleotides: 3. This chain's CDR3 is CASSEQGATNEKLFF. CDR3 bases: TGCGCCAGCAGCGAACAGGGGGCCACTAATGAAAAACTGTTTTTT.

Here the CDR3 reads CASSLYGTSGRRYEQFF. Written as DNA, the CDR3 is TGTGCCAGCAGCTTATATGGGACTAGCGGGAGGAGGTATGAGCAGTTCTTC. The chain recombines TRBV7-2 with TRBJ2-1; 15 bases map to TRBD2. Per the germline V gene, CDR1 is SGHTA and CDR2 is FQGNSA. The V gene end was trimmed by 2 bases and the J gene end by 8 bases; junction bases not matched to a gene: 7. The CDR3 has 17 residues.